The 30 T cell receptor beta chains below come from one sample, sequenced in a study of T cells after posttransplantation cyclophosphamide. Treatment was busulfan-fludarabine conditioning, a marrow graft, and cyclophosphamide on days +3 and +4. The repertoire was sequenced with immunoSEQ multiplex PCR; TCRdb's copy has only in-frame clones and lacks some. The record shows over 15,000 clones for this sample, with no singletons present. The sequencing used PBMCs, collected after allogeneic stem cell transplant with posttransplant cyclophosphamide. These receptors all come from a female patient in her 30s who received an allogeneic stem cell transplant from a related donor, was CMV-positive, and had no GVHD. A share of the T cells may be of graft donor origin.

This clone was seen at least ten times. The CDR3, as DNA: TGTGCCATCAGTGAAAGGGGGGACAGAGCTAACTATGGCTACACCTTC. Its protein product is CAISERGDRANYGYTF. J is TRBJ1-2 and V is TRBV10-3, with 7 bases lining up with TRBD1. Germline CDR1 reads ENHRY; CDR2 reads SYGVKD. CDR3 length equals 16 residues. J gave up 0 bases and V 3 bases, and 7 bases lay outside the gene matches.

This clone showed up many times. J is TRBJ1-2 and V is TRBV18, with D perhaps TRBD1 (5 bases). Germline V gene data show CDR1 as KGHSH and CDR2 as LQKENI. The CDR3 is 14 amino acids. Trimming took 2 bases from V and 3 from J, leaving 10 bases between them. As DNA, the CDR3 is TGTGCCAGCTCACCAGTGGGCAGGGACTATGGCTACACCTTC. It encodes CASSPVGRDYGYTF.

This clone was counted at least ten times. The genes are TRBV11-3 and TRBJ2-1; D might be TRBD1 (5 bases). This CDR3 is built from 13 residues. The V gene's germline CDR1 is SGHNT and CDR2 YENEEA. V gave up 4 bases and J gave up 4 bases, with 8 bases separating them. In DNA, the CDR3 is TGTGCCAGCAGCTCTTACAGGTACAATGAGCAGTTCTTC. This sequence encodes CASSSYRYNEQFF.

This clone was counted at least ten times. The rearrangement links TRBV7-2 to TRBJ1-5; a weak D match, TRBD1 (5 bases). Germline CDR1 and CDR2: SGHTA and FQGNSA. The CDR3 has 14 residues. V was cut by 6 bases and J by 4 bases, with 13 bases left in between. CDR3 residues: CASRPDSLNQPQHF. The CDR3 nucleotides are TGTGCCAGCAGGCCTGACAGTTTAAATCAGCCCCAGCATTTT.

This clone was recorded many times. The gene calls are TRBV7-9 and TRBJ2-3; 11 positions match TRBD2. Germline loops: CDR1 SEHNR, CDR2 FQNEAQ (reference sequence). The CDR3 runs to 18 residues. V was pared by 7 bases and J by 5 bases, with 17 bases of the junction left unmatched. Here the CDR3 reads CASNAPVLAGGLGDTQYF. CDR3 DNA: TGTGCCAGCAACGCTCCGGTCCTAGCGGGAGGCCTGGGAGATACGCAGTATTTT.

This clone was seen ten or more times. This chain joins TRBV5-8 and TRBJ2-1, with a weak D call TRBD2 (6 bases). V was shortened by 2 bases and J by 7 bases, with 10 bases between the two germline ends. The germline V gene encodes CDR1 SGHTS and CDR2 YDEGEE. CDR3 length: 13 amino acids. As DNA, the CDR3 is TGTGCCAGCAGCTTTGGGGCGGGAAATGAGCAGTTCTTC. Translation gives CASSFGAGNEQFF.

This clone appeared many times. The DNA of the CDR3 is TGTGCCATCACCCGACAGGCGGATCAGCCCCAGCATTTT. It yields the protein CAITRQADQPQHF. The chain joins TRBV10-3 to TRBJ1-5, with D possibly matching TRBD1 (6 bases). The CDR3 contains 13 residues. The germline V gene encodes CDR1 ENHRY and CDR2 SYGVKD. V lost 7 bases to trimming and J lost 5 bases, with 12 bases between them.

CDR3 nucleotides: TGTGCCAGCAGCGTAGGAGGCGGTCCCACAGAGACCCAGTACTTC. This sequence encodes CASSVGGGPTETQYF. The chain employs TRBV9 and TRBJ2-5; D gene ambiguous. The CDR3 length is 15 residues. V lost 0 bases and J 4 bases, leaving 13 bases between the germline ends. The germline V gene has CDR1 SGDLS and CDR2 YYNGEE.

This clone occurred many times. The rearrangement uses TRBV9 and TRBJ2-3; TRBD2 aligns across 7 bases. The CDR3 is 14 amino acids. V shed 4 bases, J shed 8 bases, and the junction held 10 bases outside the gene matches. Germline loops: CDR1 SGDLS, CDR2 YYNGEE. CDR3 nucleotide sequence: TGTGCCAGCAGCCTGAAGCGGGATGGGGGTACGCAGTATTTT. Translated, it gives CASSLKRDGGTQYF.

This clone was detected many times. This chain links TRBV6-5 with TRBJ2-7, with TRBD1 as a possible D gene (5 bases). CDR3 length: 13 amino acids. The germline V gene has CDR1 MNHEY and CDR2 SVGAGI. V lost 4 bases and J 2 bases, leaving 9 bases between the germline ends. CDR3 in DNA: TGTGCCAGCAGTTCAGGGTTGCCCTACGAGCAGTACTTC. Protein product: CASSSGLPYEQYF.

This clone was found many times. The chain recombines TRBV4-2 with TRBJ2-5; tentative D call: TRBD1 (5 bases). There are 14 residues in the CDR3. The germline gives CDR1 LGHNA, CDR2 YNFKEQ. The V gene lost 4 bases and the J gene lost 4 bases, with 13 bases spanning the gap. CDR3 sequence (DNA): TGTGCCAGCAGCCCCAATGGGGCTGGAGAGACCCAGTACTTC. This codes for CASSPNGAGETQYF.

The rearrangement links TRBV18 to TRBJ1-6, with a weak D call TRBD1 (5 bases). The CDR3 has 13 amino acids. Trimming removed 3 bases at V and 10 bases at J, with 10 bases between. Per the germline V gene, CDR1 is KGHSH and CDR2 is LQKENI. The CDR3 reads CASSPGLTSPLHF. CDR3 sequence (DNA): TGTGCCAGCTCACCGGGACTGACCTCACCCCTCCACTTT.

The chain has TRBV30 and TRBJ1-2; D perhaps matches TRBD1 (5 bases). Germline CDR1 is GTSNPN and CDR2 is SVGIG (reference sequence). This CDR3 is built from 13 residues. V lost 7 bases and J 2 bases, leaving 14 bases between the germline ends. CDR3 sequence reads: CALSAGGNYGYTF. The DNA for the CDR3 is TGTGCCTTATCCGCGGGGGGGAACTATGGCTACACCTTC.

This clone has ten or more counts. The rearrangement links TRBV19 to TRBJ2-1; tentative D call: TRBD1 (6 bases). Germline CDR1 LNHDA, CDR2 SQIVND (reference sequence). The CDR3 loop spans 16 amino acids. Trimming took off 7 bases at V and 0 bases at J, with 16 bases between the two ends. In DNA form, the CDR3 reads TGTGCCAGTATCGCTCGAAGGGGGAGCTCCTACAATGAGCAGTTCTTC. It yields the protein CASIARRGSSYNEQFF. Using reference TRBV19 and TRBJ2-1 for the parts outside the CDR3, the full variable domain is DGGITQSPKYLFRKEGQNVTLSCEQNLNHDAMYWYRQDPGQGLRLIYYSQIVNDFQKGDIAEGYSVSREKKESFPLTVTSAQKNPTAFYLCASIARRGSSYNEQFFGPGTRLTVL.

Ten or more counts support this clone. The rearrangement uses TRBV5-5 and TRBJ2-7, with D possibly being TRBD1 (6 bases). Germline CDR1 SGHKS, CDR2 YYEKEE (reference sequence). With 6 bases removed from V and 3 bases from J, the gap between germline ends came to 7 bases. The CDR3 is 11 amino acids. Written as DNA, the CDR3 is TGTGCCAGCATAGGGGGCTACGAGCAGTACTTC. As protein: CASIGGYEQYF.

At least ten counts were recorded for this clone. Other DNA sequences in the same sample also yield this CDR3. The chain combines TRBV28 with TRBJ2-3; D call uncertain. V dropped 3 bases and J dropped 1 base, with 8 bases sitting between them. The CDR3 runs to 14 residues. The germline gives CDR1 MDHEN, CDR2 SYDVKM. The CDR3 region has the DNA TGTGCCAGCAGTTTCCTAAGCGGCACAGATACGCAGTATTTT. This translates into CASSFLSGTDTQYF.

This clone has ten or more counts. The J gene is TRBJ2-7, the V gene TRBV7-9; D may be TRBD2 (5 bases). The germline V and J ends were trimmed by 5 bases and 7 bases, with 12 bases remaining between them. The CDR3 totals 12 residues. The germline V gene encodes CDR1 SEHNR and CDR2 FQNEAQ (reference sequence). The CDR3, as DNA: TGTGCCAGCAGCCCCCCAGGCGGGGAGCAGTACTTC. Amino acid sequence: CASSPPGGEQYF.

This clone was picked up many times. The chain recombines TRBV5-1 with TRBJ2-3, with unresolved D. Trimming removed 0 bases from V and 1 base from J, with 6 bases in between. Germline V CDR1 and CDR2: SGHRS, YFSETQ. The CDR3 runs to 14 residues. The chain's CDR3 is CASSLVLGTDTQYF. The CDR3 nucleotides are TGCGCCAGCAGCTTGGTTCTAGGCACAGATACGCAGTATTTT. The variable domain in full, completed from reference TRBV5-1 and TRBJ2-3, reads KAGVTQTPRYLIKTRGQQVTLSCSPISGHRSVSWYQQTPGQGLQFLFEYFSETQRNKGNFPGRFSGRQFSNSRSEMNVSTLELGDSALYLCASSLVLGTDTQYFGPGTRLTVL.

This clone was seen repeatedly, ten times or more. The chain is built from TRBV23-1 and TRBJ2-1; 7 nucleotides agree with TRBD2. TRBV23-1 carries the ORF label, with uncertain function. V lost 6 bases and J lost 6; bases outside the gene matches: 17. The CDR3 is 17 residues long. As DNA, the CDR3 is TGCGCCAGCAGGCAAGCGGGGAGGGTCGCTAGCCCCAATGAGCAGTTCTTC. It codes for CASRQAGRVASPNEQFF.

In its sample, this clone was seen many times. The V and J genes are TRBV7-2 and TRBJ2-4, with D maybe TRBD1 (6 bases). V lost 5 bases, J lost 1 base, and 15 bases lay in between. This CDR3 contains 16 residues. The V gene's germline CDR1 is SGHTA and CDR2 FQGNSA. Here the CDR3 reads CASSITGFLAKNIQYF. The CDR3 DNA is TGTGCCAGCAGCATTACAGGGTTCTTGGCCAAAAACATTCAGTACTTC.

This clone appeared many times. The rearrangement links TRBV14 to TRBJ1-2; D not resolved. Trimming shortened V by 1 base and J by 9 bases, and 9 bases separated the two germline ends. Germline V gene sequence: CDR1 SGHDN, CDR2 FVKESK. There are 12 residues in the CDR3. CDR3 DNA sequence: TGTGCCAGCAGCCAAGTTCGAGGCAGCTACACCTTC. Amino acid sequence: CASSQVRGSYTF. Drawing the rest from reference TRBV14 and TRBJ1-2, the complete variable domain is EAGVTQFPSHSVIEKGQTVTLRCDPISGHDNLYWYRRVMGKEIKFLLHFVKESKQDESGMPNNRFLAERTGGTYSTLKVQPAELEDSGVYFCASSQVRGSYTFGSGTRLTVV.

V usage is TRBV7-3 and J usage is TRBJ2-1; the D gene is possibly TRBD2 (6 bases). Trimming removed 5 bases from V and 9 bases from J, with 14 bases in between. The CDR3 loop spans 13 amino acids. Germline loops: CDR1 SGHTA, CDR2 FQGTGA. CDR3 loop: CASSKTSTGEQFF. The CDR3 DNA sequence: TGTGCCAGCAGCAAAACTAGCACGGGTGAGCAGTTCTTC.

This clone was counted at least ten times. This chain uses TRBV18 with TRBJ1-4; D not certain. The germline gives CDR1 KGHSH, CDR2 LQKENI. Trimming left V 3 bases short and J 4 bases short, with 6 bases between. CDR3 size: 13 residues. CDR3: CASSPGSNEKLFF. CDR3 nucleotide sequence: TGTGCCAGCTCACCCGGTAGTAATGAAAAACTGTTTTTT.

This clone was found many times. The chain links TRBV5-5 to TRBJ1-2; TRBD1 matches 8 bases. J gave up 5 bases and V 3 bases, and 3 bases lay outside the gene matches. There are 13 residues in the CDR3. Germline V gene data show CDR1 as SGHKS and CDR2 as YYEKEE (reference sequence). The CDR3, as DNA: TGTGCCAGCAGCTCGAGGACAGGGTATGGCTACACCTTC. Its translation is CASSSRTGYGYTF.

The table lists this clone with many counts. The V and J genes are TRBV28 and TRBJ2-5, with a tentative D call TRBD1 (6 bases). Germline CDR1 is MDHEN and CDR2 is SYDVKM. There are 15 residues in the CDR3. Trimming shortened V by 5 bases and J by 4 bases, and 17 bases separated the two germline ends. The CDR3 DNA follows: TGTGCCAGCAGTGGAGAAATCGGACAGCGAGAGACCCAGTACTTC. Translation: CASSGEIGQRETQYF. Filled out from reference TRBV28 and TRBJ2-5, the complete variable domain reads DVKVTQSSRYLVKRTGEKVFLECVQDMDHENMFWYRQDPGLGLRLIYFSYDVKMKEKGDIPEGYSVSREKKERFSLILESASTNQTSMYLCASSGEIGQRETQYFGPGTRLLVL.

This clone was observed a few times. In DNA form, the CDR3 reads TGCGCCAGCAGCCTCGGAGCGGGCCTCACAGATACGCAGTATTTT. Protein: CASSLGAGLTDTQYF. The rearrangement joins TRBV4-1 to TRBJ2-3, with D possibly being TRBD2 (6 bases). The CDR3 consists of 15 residues. Per germline, CDR1 MGHRA and CDR2 YSYEKL. V lost 4 bases and J 2 bases, leaving 13 bases between the germline ends.

This clone was counted at least ten times. The rearrangement joins TRBV5-4 to TRBJ1-4; 8 bases fit TRBD1. The trim removed 4 bases at V and 3 bases at J, leaving 5 bases unmatched. CDR3 length: 15 residues. Looked up from germline, CDR1 is SGHNT and CDR2 is YYREEE (reference sequence). The CDR3 DNA reads as TGTGCCAGCAGCAAGGACAGGGAGGCTAATGAAAAACTGTTTTTT. Residues: CASSKDREANEKLFF. Full variable domain (remainder filled in from reference TRBV5-4 and TRBJ1-4): ETGVTQSPTHLIKTRGQQVTLRCSSQSGHNTVSWYQQALGQGPQFIFQYYREEENGRGNFPPRFSGLQFPNYSSELNVNALELDDSALYLCASSKDREANEKLFFGSGTQLSVL.

The sample holds many counts of this clone. The V and J genes are TRBV7-3 and TRBJ2-3; 8 nucleotides match TRBD2. CDR3 length equals 15 residues. Germline CDR1 is SGHTA and CDR2 is FQGTGA. With 5 bases clipped from V and 2 bases from J, the junction kept 6 bases outside the gene matches. The CDR3 protein is CASSITSGLTDTQYF. Here the CDR3 DNA reads TGTGCCAGCAGCATTACTAGCGGACTCACAGATACGCAGTATTTT.

This clone was counted many times. The V and J genes are TRBV14 and TRBJ2-3; 9 bases align to TRBD2. Trimming at V came to 4 bases and at J to 3 bases, leaving 8 bases not matched to a gene. There are 16 residues in the CDR3. The germline V gene has CDR1 SGHDN and CDR2 FVKESK. The CDR3 nucleotides are TGTGCCAGCAGCCCCACCTTAGCGGGAGCAACAGATACGCAGTATTTT. Encoded protein: CASSPTLAGATDTQYF.

There are many counts of this clone. The chain joins TRBV7-6 to TRBJ2-2; D unclear. Trimming shortened V by 7 bases and J by 6 bases, and 15 bases separated the two germline ends. This CDR3 contains 14 residues. Germline V gene lookup returns CDR1 SGHVS and CDR2 FNYEAQ. DNA for the CDR3: TGTGCCAGCACCCTAGGAATAGGCTCCGGGGAGCTGTTTTTT. Translation gives CASTLGIGSGELFF.